The 14 T cell receptor beta chains given below trace back to one sample, sequenced in a study of blood T cell repertoires in COVID-19. Sequenced by immunoSEQ multiplex PCR; TCRdb stores in-frame clones only, minus some. The table shows 200,000 or so clones, with 70% to 90% occurring only once. Material for sequencing was peripheral blood. These receptors all come from a man aged 55 to 69 with acute or convalescent COVID-19.

The chain joins TRBV5-4 to TRBJ1-1; D uncertain. The V gene lost 5 bases and the J gene lost 0 bases, with 8 bases spanning the gap. Germline loops: CDR1 SGHNT, CDR2 YYREEE (reference sequence). This CDR3 region has 13 residues. CDR3 bases: TGTGCCAGCAGTTCCGGGGTGAACACTGAAGCTTTCTTT. It is translated as CASSSGVNTEAFF.

J is TRBJ2-1 and V is TRBV20-1, with D perhaps matching TRBD1 (6 bases). The germline gives CDR1 DFQATT, CDR2 SNEGSKA (reference sequence). The CDR3 covers 11 residues. In DNA, the CDR3 is TGCACCCCAGGGGCCTCCCTTGAGCAGTTCTTC. Translated: CTPGASLEQFF.

This chain joins TRBV12-3 or TRBV12-4 and TRBJ1-1; weak D call: TRBD1 (6 bases). The CDR3 runs to 13 residues. V was trimmed by 8 bases and J by 1 base, leaving 11 bases between them. CDR3 protein: CASQGQKNTEAFF. The CDR3 DNA sequence: TGTGCCAGCCAGGGGCAGAAGAACACTGAAGCTTTCTTT.

This clone was seen more than once but under ten times. The V and J genes are TRBV19 and TRBJ1-2; the D gene is possibly TRBD1 (6 bases). Germline-derived CDR1 and CDR2 are LNHDA and SQIVND (reference sequence). V was shortened by 2 bases and J by 4 bases, with 17 bases between the two germline ends. This CDR3 region has 16 residues. CDR3: CASSIPTRDTFYGYTF. CDR3 nucleotides: TGTGCCAGTAGTATACCTACCCGGGACACGTTCTATGGCTACACCTTC. The full variable domain, rest sourced from reference TRBV19 and TRBJ1-2, is DGGITQSPKYLFRKEGQNVTLSCEQNLNHDAMYWYRQDPGQGLRLIYYSQIVNDFQKGDIAEGYSVSREKKESFPLTVTSAQKNPTAFYLCASSIPTRDTFYGYTFGSGTRLTVV.

The gene calls are TRBV3-1 (or the pseudogene TRBV3-2) and TRBJ2-5; possible D gene TRBD1, 7 bases. Looked up from germline, CDR1 is LGHDT and CDR2 is YNNKEL (reference sequence). The germline V and J ends were trimmed by 4 bases and 1 base, with 13 bases remaining between them. The CDR3 extends over 15 amino acids. CDR3 in DNA: TGTGCCAGCAGCCGGGCGGGACAGCTCCAAGAGACCCAGTACTTC. This encodes CASSRAGQLQETQYF.

J is TRBJ1-4 and V is TRBV3-1 (or the pseudogene TRBV3-2); 9 bases are a match to TRBD1. Germline trimming cut 3 bases from V and 10 bases from J; bases unmatched to any gene: 9. Germline V gene lookup returns CDR1 LGHDT and CDR2 YNNKEL (reference sequence). The length of the CDR3 is 15 residues. The CDR3 reads CASSQKDRGFGKLFF. The CDR3 DNA sequence: TGTGCCAGCAGCCAGAAGGACAGGGGTTTTGGAAAACTGTTTTTT.

The chain links TRBV27 to TRBJ2-7, with D tentatively TRBD1 (5 bases). This CDR3 is built from 11 residues. V was pared by 4 bases and J by 5 bases, with 6 bases between. Per the germline V gene, CDR1 is MNHEY and CDR2 is SMNVEV (reference sequence). CDR3 loop: CASSWGHEQYF. CDR3 DNA sequence: TGTGCCAGCAGTTGGGGCCACGAGCAGTACTTC.

The chain uses TRBV19 and TRBJ1-1; 8 nucleotides match TRBD1. This CDR3 comprises 14 residues. Germline CDR1 LNHDA, CDR2 SQIVND (reference sequence). Unmatched junction bases numbered 7, after V lost 5 bases and J lost 5 bases. CDR3 sequence (DNA): TGTGCCAGTAGTGCCGACAGGGGCGGGACTGAAGCTTTCTTT. Encoded protein: CASSADRGGTEAFF. The variable domain in full, with the rest retrieved from reference TRBV19 and TRBJ1-1, is DGGITQSPKYLFRKEGQNVTLSCEQNLNHDAMYWYRQDPGQGLRLIYYSQIVNDFQKGDIAEGYSVSREKKESFPLTVTSAQKNPTAFYLCASSADRGGTEAFFGQGTRLTVV.

The CDR3 region is CASSQPGLAGGSSTDTQYF. The CDR3 region has the DNA TGCGCCAGCAGCCAACCCGGACTAGCGGGAGGGAGTAGCACAGATACGCAGTATTTT. The genes are TRBV4-3 and TRBJ2-3, with TRBD2 matching 15 bases. V dropped 2 bases and J dropped 0; count of bases not matched to a gene: 6. This CDR3 contains 19 residues. The germline V gene encodes CDR1 LGHNA and CDR2 YSLEER.

The chain couples TRBV19 to TRBJ1-2, with a tentative D call TRBD1 (6 bases). CDR3 length: 16 residues. Deletions cut 3 bases from V and 2 bases from J, with 16 bases between. The germline gives CDR1 LNHDA, CDR2 SQIVND (reference sequence). The CDR3 sequence is CASSIGGGGPNYGYTF. CDR3 nucleotide sequence: TGTGCCAGTAGTATCGGGGGGGGCGGACCCAACTATGGCTACACCTTC.

This rearrangement joins TRBV28 to TRBJ2-7, with TRBD1 matching 9 bases. CDR3 size: 17 residues. V dropped 6 bases and J dropped 7; count of bases not matched to a gene: 19. Per germline, CDR1 MDHEN and CDR2 SYDVKM. CDR3 residues: CASSLTTSPGTGREQYF. The CDR3 region has the DNA TGTGCCAGCAGCTTAACGACGTCACCCGGGACAGGGAGAGAGCAGTACTTC.

The chain employs TRBV19 and TRBJ2-5; D is undetermined. V lost 4 bases and J 0 bases, leaving 6 bases between the germline ends. This CDR3 is 13 amino acids long. Germline V lookup: CDR1 LNHDA, CDR2 SQIVND (reference sequence). The CDR3 DNA reads TGTGCCAGTAGTACCCTTTACCAAGAGACCCAGTACTTC. Amino acids: CASSTLYQETQYF. The full variable domain, completed using reference TRBV19 and TRBJ2-5, is DGGITQSPKYLFRKEGQNVTLSCEQNLNHDAMYWYRQDPGQGLRLIYYSQIVNDFQKGDIAEGYSVSREKKESFPLTVTSAQKNPTAFYLCASSTLYQETQYFGPGTRLLVL.

V is TRBV2 and J is TRBJ2-7, with TRBD2 identical over 7 bases. CDR1 and CDR2 from the germline V gene are SNHLY and FYNNEI. Trimming took 1 base from V and 2 from J; bases not matched to a gene: 2. The CDR3 is made up of 14 amino acids. CDR3: CASSEGGGTYEQYF. CDR3 nucleotides: TGTGCCAGCAGTGAAGGCGGGGGAACCTACGAGCAGTACTTC.

This clone was found once. J is TRBJ2-7 and V is TRBV7-2; D uncertain. The CDR3 has 15 amino acids. CDR1 and CDR2 from the germline V gene are SGHTA and FQGNSA. The germline V and J ends were trimmed by 2 bases and 0 bases, with 11 bases remaining between them. The CDR3 protein is CASSLMLRSSYEQYF. The CDR3 DNA reads as TGTGCCAGCAGCTTAATGCTCCGTAGCTCCTACGAGCAGTACTTC. The whole variable domain, remainder taken from reference TRBV7-2 and TRBJ2-7, is GAGVSQSPSNKVTEKGKDVELRCDPISGHTALYWYRQSLGQGLEFLIYFQGNSAPDKSGLPSDRFSAERTGGSVSTLTIQRTQQEDSAVYLCASSLMLRSSYEQYFGPGTRLTVT.